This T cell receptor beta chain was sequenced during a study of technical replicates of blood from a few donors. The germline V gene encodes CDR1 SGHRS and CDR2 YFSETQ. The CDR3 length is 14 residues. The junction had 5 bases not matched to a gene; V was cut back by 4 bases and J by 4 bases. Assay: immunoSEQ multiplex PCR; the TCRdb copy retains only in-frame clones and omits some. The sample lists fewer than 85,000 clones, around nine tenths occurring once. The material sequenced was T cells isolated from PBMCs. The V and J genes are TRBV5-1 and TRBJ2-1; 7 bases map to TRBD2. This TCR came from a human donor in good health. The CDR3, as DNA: TGCGCCAGCAGCCAAACGGGGGGATACAATGAGCAGTTCTTC. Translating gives CASSQTGGYNEQFF.